This T cell receptor (beta chain) stems from a study of T cell responses to AZD1222 COVID-19 vaccine. Generated by immunoSEQ multiplex PCR, the TCRdb table keeps only in-frame clones and is missing some. The repertoire consists of about 270,000 clones, with 90% to 95% occurring once and the leading ten covering 0.55%. Germline V CDR1 and CDR2: SGHRS, YFSETQ. Trimming left V 1 base short and J 6 bases short, with 10 bases between. CDR3 length equals 13 residues. The sample here was peripheral blood, taken 28 days after the second AZD1222 dose. This TCR was recovered from an adult who received the AZD1222 COVID-19 vaccine. The chain carries TRBV5-1 and TRBJ1-1; tentative D call: TRBD1 (5 bases). Here the CDR3 DNA reads TGCGCCAGCAGCTTGTACAAAGGGGCTGAAGCTTTCTTT. This sequence encodes CASSLYKGAEAFF.